Below, 9 T cell receptor beta chains from the same sample are listed, as sequenced in a study of blood T cell repertoires in COVID-19. Clones were sequenced by immunoSEQ multiplex PCR, and TCRdb holds only the in-frame ones, with some missing. This sample carries about 130,000 clones, around 76% of them seen once, and the ten largest clones take less than 14%. Input material: peripheral blood. The receptors stem from a human donor in a cohort sampled during active COVID-19.

This clone was observed a few times. The rearrangement joins TRBV29-1 to TRBJ1-1; possibly TRBD1 for D (5 bases). CDR3 length: 13 residues. Germline V gives CDR1 SQVTM, CDR2 ANQGSEA. The V and J ends lost 5 bases and 1 base respectively, with 11 bases between them. The CDR3 nucleotides read TGCAGCGTTCCTCAGGGAGGGAACACTGAAGCTTTCTTT. This translates into CSVPQGGNTEAFF.

This sequence joins TRBV19 and TRBJ2-7, with a tentative D call TRBD1 (5 bases). Germline CDR1 reads LNHDA; CDR2 reads SQIVND (reference sequence). CDR3 length equals 15 residues. Trimming took off 5 bases at V and 5 bases at J, with 19 bases between the two ends. As DNA, the CDR3 is TGTGCCAGTAGTTACAGTCAGGGTGTCAGGAACGAGCAGTACTTC. Its protein product is CASSYSQGVRNEQYF.

This chain connects TRBV5-1 to TRBJ1-5, with D tentatively TRBD1 (6 bases). Germline loops: CDR1 SGHRS, CDR2 YFSETQ. This CDR3 comprises 15 residues. V lost 0 bases to trimming and J lost 8 bases, with 15 bases between them. The CDR3 nucleotides are TGCGCCAGCAGCTTGGTGGGGAGGGGGAGTGAGCCCCAGCATTTT. This encodes CASSLVGRGSEPQHF.

V is TRBV28 and J is TRBJ1-2, with 8 bases matching TRBD1. Germline CDR1 MDHEN, CDR2 SYDVKM. The CDR3 extends over 14 amino acids. V was clipped by 0 bases and J by 8 bases; unmatched bases: 5. Written as DNA, the CDR3 is TGTGCCAGCAGTTTATGGGACAGGGAGAAGGGCTACACCTTC. It yields the protein CASSLWDREKGYTF.

V usage is TRBV2 and J usage is TRBJ1-6, with TRBD1 matching 7 bases. This CDR3 spans 15 amino acids. Trimming at V came to 5 bases and at J to 5 bases, leaving 6 bases not matched to a gene. Germline V gene sequence: CDR1 SNHLY, CDR2 FYNNEI. CDR3 DNA sequence: TGTGCCAGCAGTTTGGGACAGTCAAATAATTCACCCCTCCACTTT. Residues: CASSLGQSNNSPLHF.

The V gene is TRBV6-1, the J gene TRBJ1-1; D is unresolved. The V gene's germline CDR1 is MNHNS and CDR2 SASEGT. With 2 bases removed from V and 11 bases from J, the gap between germline ends came to 15 bases. CDR3 size: 13 residues. The CDR3 is CASSETAQSGAFF. CDR3 in DNA: TGTGCCAGCAGTGAAACAGCGCAGTCGGGGGCTTTCTTT.

The gene calls are TRBV5-6 and TRBJ2-7, with 7 bases aligning to TRBD1. Germline CDR1 reads SGHDT; CDR2 reads YYEEEE. The J segment lost 6 bases and the V segment lost 4 bases, leaving 10 bases of the junction unmatched. CDR3 size: 14 residues. The CDR3 sequence: CASSAPGQMLEQYF. CDR3 bases: TGTGCCAGCAGCGCACCGGGACAGATGCTCGAGCAGTACTTC. Filled out from reference TRBV5-6 and TRBJ2-7, the complete variable domain reads DAGVTQSPTHLIKTRGQQVTLRCSPKSGHDTVSWYQQALGQGPQFIFQYYEEEERQRGNFPDRFSGHQFPNYSSELNVNALLLGDSALYLCASSAPGQMLEQYFGPGTRLTVT.

The chain carries TRBV27 and TRBJ2-7; a possible D gene is TRBD1 (6 bases). This CDR3 is 14 amino acids long. Trimming stripped 6 bases from V and 3 bases from J, with 15 bases between. Germline CDR1 is MNHEY and CDR2 is SMNVEV (reference sequence). CDR3 nucleotide sequence: TGTGCCAGCAGCGAAACAGGGACCCTCTACGAGCAGTACTTC. Translated, it gives CASSETGTLYEQYF.

The chain links TRBV12-2 to TRBJ2-7; TRBD2, the table's D call, was not compared with the DNA. TRBV12-2 is listed as a pseudogene. The CDR3 has 19 amino acids. This chain's CDR3 is CASRSGTSGGDEIFYEQYF. The CDR3 DNA reads TGTGCAAGTCGCTCCGGGACTAGCGGGGGAGACGAGATCTTCTACGAGCAGTACTTC.